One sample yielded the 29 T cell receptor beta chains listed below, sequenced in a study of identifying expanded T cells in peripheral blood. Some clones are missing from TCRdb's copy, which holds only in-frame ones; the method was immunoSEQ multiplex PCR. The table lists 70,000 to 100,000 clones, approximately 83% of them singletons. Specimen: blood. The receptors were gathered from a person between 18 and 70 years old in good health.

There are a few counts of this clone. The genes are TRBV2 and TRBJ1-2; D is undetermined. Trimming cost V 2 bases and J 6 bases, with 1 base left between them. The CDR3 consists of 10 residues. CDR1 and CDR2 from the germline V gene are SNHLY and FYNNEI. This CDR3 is CASSENGYTF. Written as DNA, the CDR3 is TGTGCCAGCAGTGAAAATGGCTACACCTTC. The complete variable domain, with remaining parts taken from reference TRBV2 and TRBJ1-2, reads EPEVTQTPSHQVTQMGQEVILRCVPISNHLYFYWYRQILGQKVEFLVSFYNNEISEKSEIFDDQFSVERPDGSNFTLKIRSTKLEDSAMYFCASSENGYTFGSGTRLTVV.

As DNA, the CDR3 is TGTGCCAGCAGTAACAGGGGTTCCTACGAGCAGTACTTC. The encoded protein is CASSNRGSYEQYF. The chain carries TRBV6-5 and TRBJ2-7; 7 nucleotides line up with TRBD1. Trimming took 5 bases from V and 1 from J; bases not matched to a gene: 2. Germline values: CDR1 MNHEY, CDR2 SVGAGI. CDR3 size: 13 residues.

The CDR3 reads CASSLTTGFSNQPQHF. Here the CDR3 DNA reads TGTGCCAGCAGCCTAACGACAGGGTTTAGCAATCAGCCCCAGCATTTT. The rearrangement uses TRBV2 and TRBJ1-5; 7 bases fit TRBD1. The germline gives CDR1 SNHLY, CDR2 FYNNEI. Trimming cost V 6 bases and J 0 bases; bases outside gene matches: 8. This CDR3 has 16 residues.

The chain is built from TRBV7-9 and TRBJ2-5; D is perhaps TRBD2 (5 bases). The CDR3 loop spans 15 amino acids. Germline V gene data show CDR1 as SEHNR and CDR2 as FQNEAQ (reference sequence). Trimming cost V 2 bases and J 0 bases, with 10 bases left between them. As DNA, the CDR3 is TGTGCCAGCAGCTTAATTGTAGCGTACCAAGAGACCCAGTACTTC. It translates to CASSLIVAYQETQYF. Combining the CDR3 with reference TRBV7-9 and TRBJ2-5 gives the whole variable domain DTGVSQNPRHKITKRGQNVTFRCDPISEHNRLYWYRQTLGQGPEFLTYFQNEAQLEKSRLLSDRFSAERPKGSFSTLEIQRTEQGDSAMYLCASSLIVAYQETQYFGPGTRLLVL.

For the CDR3, the DNA is TGTGCCAGCAGTTACTCGGCTAACTTGGAAGCTTTCTTT. Its translation: CASSYSANLEAFF. The V gene is TRBV6-5, the J gene TRBJ1-1; D is undetermined. V was cut by 0 bases and J by 8 bases, with 10 bases left in between. Germline V gives CDR1 MNHEY, CDR2 SVGAGI. This CDR3 contains 13 residues.

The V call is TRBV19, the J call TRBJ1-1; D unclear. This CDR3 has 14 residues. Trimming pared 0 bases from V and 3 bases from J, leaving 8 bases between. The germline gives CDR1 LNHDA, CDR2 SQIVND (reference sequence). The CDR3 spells CASSIDVPYTEAFF. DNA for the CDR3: TGTGCCAGTAGTATAGACGTCCCTTACACTGAAGCTTTCTTT.

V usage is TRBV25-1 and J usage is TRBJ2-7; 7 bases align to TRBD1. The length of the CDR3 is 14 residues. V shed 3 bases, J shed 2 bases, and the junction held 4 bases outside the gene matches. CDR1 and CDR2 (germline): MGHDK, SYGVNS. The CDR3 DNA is TGTGCCAGCAGTGACGTACAGGGGACCTACGAGCAGTACTTC. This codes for CASSDVQGTYEQYF.

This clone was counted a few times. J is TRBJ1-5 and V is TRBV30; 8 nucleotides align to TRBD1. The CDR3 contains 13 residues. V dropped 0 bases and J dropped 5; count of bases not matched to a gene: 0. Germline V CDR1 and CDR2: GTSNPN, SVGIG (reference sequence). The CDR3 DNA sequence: TGTGCCTGGAGTGTACAGGGGGATCAGCCCCAGCATTTT. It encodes CAWSVQGDQPQHF.

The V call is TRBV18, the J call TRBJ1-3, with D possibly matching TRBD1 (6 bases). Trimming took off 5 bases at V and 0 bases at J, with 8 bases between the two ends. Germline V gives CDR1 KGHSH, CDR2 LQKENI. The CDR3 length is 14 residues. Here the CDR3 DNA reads TGTGCCAGCTCAACAGGGATCTCTGGAAACACCATATATTTT. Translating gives CASSTGISGNTIYF.

The CDR3 spells CASNPGLLSSGNTIYF. The CDR3 DNA is TGCGCCAGCAACCCGGGACTCCTCAGCTCTGGAAACACCATATATTTT. The chain has TRBV5-1 and TRBJ1-3; tentative D call: TRBD1 (5 bases). Trimming removed 6 bases from V and 0 bases from J, with 16 bases in between. In germline, CDR1 is SGHRS, CDR2 YFSETQ. The CDR3 has 16 residues. The entire variable domain, with the rest obtained from reference TRBV5-1 and TRBJ1-3, is as follows: KAGVTQTPRYLIKTRGQQVTLSCSPISGHRSVSWYQQTPGQGLQFLFEYFSETQRNKGNFPGRFSGRQFSNSRSEMNVSTLELGDSALYLCASNPGLLSSGNTIYFGEGSWLTVV.

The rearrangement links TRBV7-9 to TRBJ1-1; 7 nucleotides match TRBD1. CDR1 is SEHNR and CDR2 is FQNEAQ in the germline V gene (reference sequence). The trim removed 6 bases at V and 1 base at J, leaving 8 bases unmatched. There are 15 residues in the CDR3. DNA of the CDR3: TGTGCCAGCAGGAATATACAGGGGAAGAACACTGAAGCTTTCTTT. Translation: CASRNIQGKNTEAFF.

CDR3 DNA sequence: TGTGCCAGCAGCTTAAGGAGGCGACACTTATCTACGAACACTGAAGCTTTCTTT. The encoded protein is CASSLRRRHLSTNTEAFF. V is TRBV7-6 and J is TRBJ1-1; D unclear. This CDR3 region has 18 residues. V lost 2 bases and J 1 base, leaving 20 bases between the germline ends. From germline, CDR1 is SGHVS and CDR2 FNYEAQ.

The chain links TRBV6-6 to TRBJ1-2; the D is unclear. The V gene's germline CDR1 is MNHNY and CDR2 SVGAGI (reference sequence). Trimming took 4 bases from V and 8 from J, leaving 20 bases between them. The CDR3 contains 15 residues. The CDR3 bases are TGTGCCAGCAGTTCCCCGGGGTTGAAGGTTCGGGGCTACACCTTC. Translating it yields CASSSPGLKVRGYTF.

Here the CDR3 DNA reads TGTGCCAGCTCACCACGAAGCGGGGGCTACGAGCAGTACTTC. This sequence encodes CASSPRSGGYEQYF. This chain connects TRBV18 to TRBJ2-7; 8 bases fit TRBD2. The V and J ends lost 1 base and 3 bases, in that order; junction bases with no gene match: 2. Germline lookup yields CDR1 KGHSH and CDR2 LQKENI. The CDR3 runs 14 residues.

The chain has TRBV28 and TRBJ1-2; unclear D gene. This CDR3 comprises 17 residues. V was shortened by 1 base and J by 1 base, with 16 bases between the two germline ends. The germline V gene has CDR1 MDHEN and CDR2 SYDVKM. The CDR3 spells CASSLFSMRFVNYGYTF. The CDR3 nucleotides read TGTGCCAGCAGTTTATTTAGTATGCGTTTCGTTAACTATGGCTACACCTTC.

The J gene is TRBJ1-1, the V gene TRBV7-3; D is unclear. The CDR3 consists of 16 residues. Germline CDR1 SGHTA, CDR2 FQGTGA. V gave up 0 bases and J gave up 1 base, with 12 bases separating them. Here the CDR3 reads CASSLTAEAWNTEAFF. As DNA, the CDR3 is TGTGCCAGCAGCTTAACGGCAGAGGCTTGGAACACTGAAGCTTTCTTT.

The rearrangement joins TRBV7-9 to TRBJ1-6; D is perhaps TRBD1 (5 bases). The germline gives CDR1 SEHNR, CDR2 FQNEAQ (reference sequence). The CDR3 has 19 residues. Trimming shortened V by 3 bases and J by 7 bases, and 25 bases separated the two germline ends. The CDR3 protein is CASSLGRVEDKYRNSPLHF. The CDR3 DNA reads TGTGCCAGCAGCTTGGGCAGGGTAGAGGATAAGTACCGAAATTCACCCCTCCACTTT.

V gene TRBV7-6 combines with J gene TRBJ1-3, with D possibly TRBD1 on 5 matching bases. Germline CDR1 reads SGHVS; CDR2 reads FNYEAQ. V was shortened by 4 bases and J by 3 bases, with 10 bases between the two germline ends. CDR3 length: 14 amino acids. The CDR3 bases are TGTGCCAGCAGCTCAGGGTTAAGTGGAAACACCATATATTTT. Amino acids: CASSSGLSGNTIYF.

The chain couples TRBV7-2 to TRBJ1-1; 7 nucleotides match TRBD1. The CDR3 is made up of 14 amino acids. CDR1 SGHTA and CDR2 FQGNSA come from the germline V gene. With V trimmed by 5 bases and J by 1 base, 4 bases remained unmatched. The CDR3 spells CASSLGQKNTEAFF. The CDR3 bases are TGTGCCAGCAGCCTGGGACAGAAGAACACTGAAGCTTTCTTT.

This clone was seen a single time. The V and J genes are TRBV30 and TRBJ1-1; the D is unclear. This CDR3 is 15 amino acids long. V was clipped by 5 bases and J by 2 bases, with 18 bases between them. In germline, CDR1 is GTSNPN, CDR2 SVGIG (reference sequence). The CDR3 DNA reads TGTGCCTGGGGCAATCTAGGATCCGGCAACACTGAAGCTTTCTTT. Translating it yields CAWGNLGSGNTEAFF. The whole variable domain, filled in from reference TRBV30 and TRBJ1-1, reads SQTIHQWPATLVQPVGSPLSLECTVEGTSNPNLYWYRQAAGRGLQLLFYSVGIGQISSEVPQNLSASRPQDRQFILSSKKLLLSDSGFYLCAWGNLGSGNTEAFFGQGTRLTVV.

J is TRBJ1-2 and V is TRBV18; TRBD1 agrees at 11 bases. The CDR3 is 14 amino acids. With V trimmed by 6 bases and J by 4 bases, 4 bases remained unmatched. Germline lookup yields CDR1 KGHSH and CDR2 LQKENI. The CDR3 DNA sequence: TGTGCCAGCTCGCCCGGGACAGGGGGCTATGGCTACACCTTC. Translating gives CASSPGTGGYGYTF.

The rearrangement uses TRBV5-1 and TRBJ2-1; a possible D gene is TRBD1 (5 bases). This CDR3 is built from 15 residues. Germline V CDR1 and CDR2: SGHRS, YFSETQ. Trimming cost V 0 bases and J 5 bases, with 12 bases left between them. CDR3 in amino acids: CASSLARLGDNEQFF. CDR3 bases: TGCGCCAGCAGCTTGGCCCGATTAGGGGACAATGAGCAGTTCTTC.

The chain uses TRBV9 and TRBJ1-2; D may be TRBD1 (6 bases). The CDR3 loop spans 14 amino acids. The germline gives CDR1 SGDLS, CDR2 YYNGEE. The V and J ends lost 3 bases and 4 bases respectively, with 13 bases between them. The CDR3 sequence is CASSAQGHFYGYTF. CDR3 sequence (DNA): TGTGCCAGCAGCGCACAGGGCCACTTCTATGGCTACACCTTC.

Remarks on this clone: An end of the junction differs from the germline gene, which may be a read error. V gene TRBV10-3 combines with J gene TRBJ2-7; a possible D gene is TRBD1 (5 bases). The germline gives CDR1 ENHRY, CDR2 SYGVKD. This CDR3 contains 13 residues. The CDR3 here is CAHQSRGSDEQYF. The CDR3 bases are TGTGCCCATCAGTCTAGGGGCTCCGACGAGCAGTACTTC.

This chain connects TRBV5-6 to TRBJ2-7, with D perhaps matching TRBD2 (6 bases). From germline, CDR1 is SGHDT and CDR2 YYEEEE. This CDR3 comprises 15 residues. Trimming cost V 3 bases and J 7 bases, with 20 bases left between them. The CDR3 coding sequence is TGTGCCAGCAGCTCGGGACTGAAAATCCTACGGGAGCAGTACTTC. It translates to CASSSGLKILREQYF.

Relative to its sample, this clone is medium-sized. The CDR3 bases are TGTGCCAGCAGCTATGTACAGGGGTCCCACGAGCAGTACTTC. This encodes CASSYVQGSHEQYF. The rearrangement links TRBV7-9 to TRBJ2-7; TRBD1 matches 7 bases. V gave up 4 bases and J gave up 5 bases; unmatched junction bases: 8. Germline lookup yields CDR1 SEHNR and CDR2 FQNEAQ (reference sequence). The CDR3 length is 14 residues.

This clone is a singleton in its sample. CDR3 sequence (DNA): TGTGCCAGTAGTATAGTTTTCTTTCAGCCCCAGCATTTT. It yields the protein CASSIVFFQPQHF. V usage is TRBV19 and J usage is TRBJ1-5; D is unclear. With 1 base removed from V and 6 bases from J, the gap between germline ends came to 7 bases. Germline V gene lookup returns CDR1 LNHDA and CDR2 SQIVND (reference sequence). CDR3 size: 13 residues.

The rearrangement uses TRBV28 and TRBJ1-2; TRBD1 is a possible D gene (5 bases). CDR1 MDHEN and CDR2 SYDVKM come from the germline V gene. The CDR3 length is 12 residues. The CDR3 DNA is TGTTTGACCGGGACGGCAAACTATGGCTACACCTTC. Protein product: CLTGTANYGYTF.

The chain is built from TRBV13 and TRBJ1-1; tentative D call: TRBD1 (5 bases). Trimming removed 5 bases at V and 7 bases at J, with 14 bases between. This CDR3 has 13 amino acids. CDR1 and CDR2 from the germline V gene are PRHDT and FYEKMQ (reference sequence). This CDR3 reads CASSHRGELEAFF. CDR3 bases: TGTGCCAGCAGCCACCGGGGCGAACTTGAAGCTTTCTTT.